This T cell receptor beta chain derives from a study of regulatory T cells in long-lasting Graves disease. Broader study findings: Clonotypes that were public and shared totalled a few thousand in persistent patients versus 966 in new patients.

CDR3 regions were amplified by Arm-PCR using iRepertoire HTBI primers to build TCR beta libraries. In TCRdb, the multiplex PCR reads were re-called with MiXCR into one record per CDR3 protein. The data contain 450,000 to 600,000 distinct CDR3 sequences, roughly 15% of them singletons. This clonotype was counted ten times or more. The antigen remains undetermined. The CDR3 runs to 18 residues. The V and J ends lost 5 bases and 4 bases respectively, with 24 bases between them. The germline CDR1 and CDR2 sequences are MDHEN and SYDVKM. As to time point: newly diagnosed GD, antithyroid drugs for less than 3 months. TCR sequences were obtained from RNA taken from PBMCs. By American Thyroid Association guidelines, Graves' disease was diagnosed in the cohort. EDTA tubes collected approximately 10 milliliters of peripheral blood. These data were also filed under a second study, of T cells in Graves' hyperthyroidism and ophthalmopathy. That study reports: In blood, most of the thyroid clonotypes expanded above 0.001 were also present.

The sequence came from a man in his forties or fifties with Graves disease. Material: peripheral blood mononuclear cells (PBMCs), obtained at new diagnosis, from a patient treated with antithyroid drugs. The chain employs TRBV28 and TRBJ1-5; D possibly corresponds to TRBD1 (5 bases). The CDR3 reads CASSPPLRRGPRNQPQHF. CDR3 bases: TGTGCCAGCAGTCCCCCCCTCAGGAGGGGCCCCAGGAATCAGCCCCAGCATTTT. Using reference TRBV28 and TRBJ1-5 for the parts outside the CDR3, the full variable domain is DVKVTQSSRYLVKRTGEKVFLECVQDMDHENMFWYRQDPGLGLRLIYFSYDVKMKEKGDIPEGYSVSREKKERFSLILESASTNQTSMYLCASSPPLRRGPRNQPQHFGDGTRLSIL.